This T cell receptor beta chain was observed in a study of blood T cell repertoires in COVID-19. Study as a whole: Researchers got acute and convalescent COVID-19 samples from the United States, Italy and Spain.

The CDR3 covers 15 residues. The V gene end was trimmed by 0 bases and the J gene end by 6 bases; junction bases not matched to a gene: 4. Germline V gene sequence: CDR1 MNHNS, CDR2 SASEGT. As processed by the authors: Estimates of nucleated cell counts were drawn from the amplification of reference gene primers. The table came from immunoSEQ multiplex PCR; TCRdb's copy has only in-frame clones and leaves some out. That table supplies the V and J calls and clone size; D and trimming were determined from the DNA. Of roughly 270,000 clones detected, approximately 85% appear once; the ten largest clones hold approximately 8.8%.

Sequencing used peripheral blood. V and J are TRBV6-1 and TRBJ1-2, with TRBD1 matching over 10 bases. The TCR was taken from a man aged 18 to 30 with active or convalescent COVID-19. The CDR3 protein is CASSEAHGTGDGYTF. CDR3 nucleotide sequence: TGTGCCAGCAGTGAAGCGCATGGGACAGGGGATGGCTACACCTTC.